This T cell receptor (beta chain) appears in the sequencing data of a study of cytotoxic CD8 clonotypes in ibrutinib-treated CLL. As for the study in general: Investigators collected response samples after a median about 11 months of treatment, range 6 to 36.

Here immunoSEQ multiplex PCR was the method, and the copy in TCRdb shows in-frame clones only, minus some. The repertoire has some 93,000 clones, 78% of them found once; the top ten carry about 29%. Germline V gives CDR1 MNHNS, CDR2 SASEGT. The germline V and J ends were trimmed by 5 bases and 3 bases, with 5 bases remaining between them. This CDR3 is built from 12 residues. The sequencing used PBMCs, collected after 12 months of ibrutinib treatment. This chain uses TRBV6-1 with TRBJ1-3; D gene unclear. The receptor's source is a human donor with chronic lymphocytic leukemia. CDR3 nucleotides: TGTGCCAGCAGTCCCGTTGGAAACACCATATATTTT. This sequence encodes CASSPVGNTIYF.